The 13 T cell receptor beta chains listed next were all sequenced from one sample in a study of identifying expanded T cells in peripheral blood. Only in-frame clones appear in the TCRdb table, and some are missing; sequencing was by immunoSEQ multiplex PCR. Seen here are more than 80,000 clones, about 91% observed once, and the top ten hold roughly 4%. Material for sequencing was blood. The receptors were gathered from a person aged 18 to 69 in good health.

J is TRBJ1-4 and V is TRBV4-2; 9 nucleotides align to TRBD1. The CDR3 has 14 residues. With 1 base clipped from V and 8 bases from J, the junction kept 2 bases outside the gene matches. Germline CDR1 and CDR2: LGHNA and YNFKEQ. DNA for the CDR3: TGTGCCAGCAGCCAAGGGACAGGGGACGAAAAACTGTTTTTT. Encoded protein: CASSQGTGDEKLFF.

The genes are TRBV5-1 and TRBJ2-6, with D perhaps matching TRBD1 (5 bases). Trimming removed 2 bases at V and 11 bases at J, with 5 bases between. The CDR3 is made up of 11 amino acids. From germline, CDR1 is SGHRS and CDR2 YFSETQ. The DNA for the CDR3 is TGCGCCAGCAGCTTAGGGGACGTCCTGACTTTC. This encodes CASSLGDVLTF.

This clone was observed a few times. J is TRBJ2-7 and V is TRBV27; D gene ambiguous. The length of the CDR3 is 13 residues. Germline V gives CDR1 MNHEY, CDR2 SMNVEV (reference sequence). The V gene lost 1 base and the J gene lost 6 bases, with 10 bases spanning the gap. As DNA, the CDR3 is TGTGCCAGCAGTTTATTAGGGAAGGGCGAGCAGTACTTC. It is translated as CASSLLGKGEQYF.

This chain uses TRBV4-1 with TRBJ2-1; 9 nucleotides agree with TRBD1. This CDR3 comprises 16 residues. The germline V gene has CDR1 MGHRA and CDR2 YSYEKL. After removal of 6 bases from V and 4 bases from J, the junction contained 10 bases not matched to a gene. CDR3 bases: TGCGCCAGCAGTCAGGTCCCACAGGGGGCATACAATGAGCAGTTCTTC. The encoded protein is CASSQVPQGAYNEQFF.

The rearrangement joins TRBV6-1 to TRBJ2-7; D tentatively fits TRBD1 or TRBD2 (6 bases each). The V gene's germline CDR1 is MNHNS and CDR2 SASEGT. The CDR3 loop spans 15 amino acids. V lost 6 bases, J lost 1 base, and 16 bases lay in between. The CDR3, as DNA: TGTGCCAGCAGGACCAGAGGGGGGCAGTCCTACGAGCAGTACTTC. It codes for CASRTRGGQSYEQYF.

The chain couples TRBV5-1 to TRBJ2-5; perhaps TRBD1 as D (5 bases). The end of the DNA is better explained by TRBJ2-7, so the J call may be wrong. The germline V gene encodes CDR1 SGHRS and CDR2 YFSETQ. CDR3 length: 14 amino acids. The CDR3 spells CASRLATGNYEQYF. The DNA for the CDR3 is TGCGCCAGCAGGTTAGCTACAGGTAACTACGAGCAGTACTTC.

The chain links TRBV10-1 to TRBJ2-1; 10 nucleotides match TRBD2. The CDR3 totals 16 residues. Germline V lookup: CDR1 WNHNN, CDR2 SYGVQD (reference sequence). After removal of 3 bases from V and 10 bases from J, the junction contained 12 bases not matched to a gene. CDR3 loop: CASSEELAGRGGEQFF. The CDR3 coding sequence is TGCGCCAGCAGTGAAGAACTAGCGGGAAGAGGGGGGGAGCAGTTCTTC.

This clone appeared once. This chain links TRBV18 with TRBJ1-5; D may be TRBD1 (6 bases). The CDR3 contains 22 residues. Per the germline V gene, CDR1 is KGHSH and CDR2 is LQKENI. V dropped 1 base and J dropped 0 bases, with 28 bases sitting between them. The CDR3 nucleotides are TGTGCCAGCTCACCACAAGACGGACAGCTAGAACCGCCATACGATAGCAATCAGCCCCAGCATTTT. It yields the protein CASSPQDGQLEPPYDSNQPQHF. The whole variable domain, remainder taken from reference TRBV18 and TRBJ1-5, is NAGVMQNPRHLVRRRGQEARLRCSPMKGHSHVYWYRQLPEEGLKFMVYLQKENIIDESGMPKERFSAEFPKEGPSILRIQQVVRGDSAAYFCASSPQDGQLEPPYDSNQPQHFGDGTRLSIL.

The chain uses TRBV7-9 and TRBJ2-3; D may be TRBD1 (5 bases). CDR1 is SEHNR, CDR2 FQNEAQ, per germline (reference sequence). This CDR3 has 14 residues. The V and J ends lost 3 bases and 0 bases respectively, with 7 bases between them. Here the CDR3 DNA reads TGTGCCAGCAGCTTGACAGCTAGCACAGATACGCAGTATTTT. Its translation is CASSLTASTDTQYF.

The chain carries TRBV10-3 and TRBJ2-7, with D hard to call. The CDR3 totals 16 residues. CDR1 and CDR2 from the germline V gene are ENHRY and SYGVKD. Trimming pared 2 bases from V and 4 bases from J, leaving 18 bases between. Written as DNA, the CDR3 is TGTGCCATCAGTGAGGGAGCCCGGGCACCGGCGTACGAGCAGTACTTC. It specifies CAISEGARAPAYEQYF.

The genes are TRBV7-2 and TRBJ2-7; possible D gene TRBD2, 6 bases. The CDR3 has 13 amino acids. Germline CDR1 SGHTA, CDR2 FQGNSA. Trimming left V 1 base short and J 6 bases short, with 10 bases between. CDR3 sequence reads: CASSLGAGSEQYF. The DNA of the CDR3 is TGTGCCAGCAGCTTAGGCGCGGGGAGCGAGCAGTACTTC.

The V gene is TRBV9, the J gene TRBJ2-3; D possibly corresponds to TRBD1 (5 bases). The CDR3 has 14 residues. Trimming shortened V by 3 bases and J by 5 bases, and 13 bases separated the two germline ends. Germline values: CDR1 SGDLS, CDR2 YYNGEE. The CDR3 region is CASSGGSFQDTQYF. CDR3 coding DNA: TGTGCCAGCAGCGGGGGCTCCTTCCAAGATACGCAGTATTTT.

This chain uses TRBV28 with TRBJ2-1; D not resolved. The CDR3 contains 11 residues. V was shortened by 6 bases and J by 9 bases, with 9 bases between the two germline ends. Germline values: CDR1 MDHEN, CDR2 SYDVKM. CDR3 bases: TGTGCCAGCAGCGTTCTAGGTGAGCAGTTCTTC. Amino acids: CASSVLGEQFF.